This T cell receptor beta chain was captured in a study of T cell clonality in common variable immunodeficiency (dated by TCRdb to the mid-2010s). Broader findings and caveats from the paper: CVID TCRbeta sequences were reported to have fewer deletions and N-nucleotide insertions and to lack highly modified clones with 13 or more V deletions. TCRbeta clonality was higher in CVID subjects than in healthy controls (t-test p = 0.018), and the increase was most characteristic of about a third of subjects. Correlations of repertoire features with clinical complications were constrained by heterogeneity among patients within the CVID cohort. Fewer TCRbeta clones were shared among CVID subjects than among healthy controls (p < 0.0001). Even though DNA input was the same, control samples had an average of about 80,000 unique sequences each, compared with roughly 32,000 in CVID samples. The authors noted that sequencing repertoires of T cell subpopulations would be needed to clarify what caused the increased clonality in CVID.

From the cysteine through the phenylalanine, the CDR3 covers 15 amino acids. The DNA has 36 bases, all within the CDR3, and is read from base 1. In the germline V gene, CDR1 corresponds to SNHLY and CDR2 to FYNNEI. V drops 5 bases and J drops 4 bases, leaving 14 bases in between. The sample holds many counts of this clone. Its cognate antigen has yet to be identified. The read falls 3 residues short of the CDR3 end, and the missing part is taken from the germline J gene. Equivalent amounts of genomic DNA from CVID and control samples were used as sequencing input. For every sample, a 60 bp segment covering the rearranged TCRbeta CDR3 region was amplified and then sequenced. The immunoSEQ assay, a bias-corrected multiplex PCR combined with high-throughput sequencing, was used to amplify TCRbeta. From the authors' description of their analysis: Every unique nucleotide sequence was considered a clone and was annotated with V, D and J genes, copy number and frequency. Sequences were labeled productive if in frame, and non-productive if out of frame or containing stop codons. As previously described, Shannon's entropy was used to calculate clonality. The predicted amino acid sequences of productive clones were used to derive mean CDR3 Kyte-Doolittle hydropathy. Using the R hclust function, scaled V gene usage was clustered hierarchically with Manhattan distance and complete linkage. To assess clone sharing by CDR3 amino acid sequence, 12 repertoires per group were resampled over 100 rounds. The repertoires were screened for some 70 published EBV-specific TCRbeta sequences and around 250 published CMV-specific TCRbeta sequences. After a couple of CVID samples that produced fewer than 10,000 sequences were dropped from the analysis, 42 CVID repertoires remained. TCRdb obtained this table from immuneACCESS and retained in-frame rearrangements with V and J assigned. These tables miss some clones; where compared with another copy, unresolved V genes account for less than half of the shortfall, and the remainder is unexplained. V, J and clone size were drawn from that table, and D and trimming were deduced from the DNA. This sample is represented by more than 30,000 clones, with no singletons among them. Roughly 5.9% of the sample is taken by the ten largest.

Standard criteria were used to diagnose CVID, namely serum IgG, IgA and/or IgM reduced below the normal range together with specific antibody deficiency. There were around 44 subjects in the CVID group (roughly 15 female and roughly 29 male), ranging in age from roughly 8 to 65 years, with a mean age of roughly 40. Predominantly Caucasian heritage was noted among both the CVID patients and the healthy controls. All CVID subjects had received replacement immunoglobulin therapy for at least one year at the time of study participation. At blood collection, none of the CVID subjects was ill or on immunomodulatory or immunosuppressive medication. Heparinized peripheral whole blood samples of about 4.5 to 9 ml were collected from each donor. Genomic DNA from adults with common variable immune deficiency (CVID) and from healthy adult controls was the source for sequencing TCRbeta CDR3 repertoires. To isolate peripheral blood mononuclear cells, diluted blood was subjected to density centrifugation over Hypaque 1077 or Ficoll-Paque. Genomic DNA was obtained from unsorted mononuclear cells using either Qiagen column purification or a centrifugation-based method.

This sequence originates from a human donor with common variable immunodeficiency. The V gene is TRBV2 and the J gene is TRBJ2-2; the D segment cannot be called with confidence. The specimen sequenced was peripheral blood mononuclear cells. CDR3 bases read: TGTGCCAGCAGTCCCGACTTTGCCGGCACCGGGGAG. It encodes CASSPDFAGTGE. The complete CDR3 protein is CASSPDFAGTGELFF. Beyond the CDR3, the reference TRBV2 and TRBJ2-2 genes provide the residues; the full variable domain reads: EPEVTQTPSHQVTQMGQEVILRCVPISNHLYFYWYRQILGQKVEFLVSFYNNEISEKSEIFDDQFSVERPDGSNFTLKIRSTKLEDSAMYFCASSPDFAGTGELFFGEGSRLTVL.